This TCR beta chain was recovered during a study of cytomegalovirus exposure and HLA in healthy donors. Germline V gives CDR1 SGHVS, CDR2 FNYEAQ. V gave up 5 bases and J gave up 5 bases, with 9 bases separating them. The CDR3 has 13 amino acids. Whole-study results and caveats: Fewer than 200 TCR beta chains were listed as cytomegalovirus-associated. Earlier findings revealed that most TCR beta V segments proved productive either about 87% or about 30% of the time.

Comment on this clone: Its specificity is unknown.

This donor's file did not include a recorded CMV serostatus. Both 60 Vbeta primers and 13 Jbeta primers went into the PCR. TCRdb keeps only in-frame clones here, not all; method: immunoSEQ multiplex PCR. The table lists over 200,000 clones, more than 70% of them singletons, with 1% to 1.5% in the top ten. The chain has TRBV7-6 and TRBJ2-2; D gene ambiguous. The sequence was obtained from a human donor in good health. Sequences were obtained from PBMCs. This chain's CDR3 is CASSRSRTGELFF. Written as DNA, the CDR3 is TGTGCCAGCAGCCGCTCGCGGACCGGGGAGCTGTTTTTT.